Sequencing of this TCR beta chain was carried out in a study of cytomegalovirus exposure and HLA in healthy donors. Findings and limits, study-wide: A previous analysis found most TCR beta V segments productive roughly 87% or roughly 30% of the time. Later analysis found that TCR beta chains associated with HLA were more clonally expanded than other, equally common chains.

Donors counted as nominally healthy when sampled, yet unrecorded immune exposures were likely. The J segment lost 7 bases and the V segment lost 3 bases, leaving 6 bases of the junction unmatched. The germline gives CDR1 LGHNA, CDR2 YNFKEQ. This CDR3 is built from 16 residues. Use of 60 Vbeta and 13 Jbeta primers characterized the PCR. Libraries were prepared by immunoSEQ multiplex PCR; TCRdb keeps only in-frame clonotypes and omits some of them. The sample includes 55,000 to 75,000 clones, less than 85% of them seen just once. About this clone itself: Its antigen is currently unknown.

Sequencing used PBMCs. This clonotype was sampled from a man aged 30-40 years in good health and CMV-seropositive. This chain connects TRBV4-2 to TRBJ2-1; TRBD2 aligns across 13 bases. CDR3: CASSHQTSGGVNEQFF. As DNA, the CDR3 is TGTGCCAGCAGCCACCAAACTAGCGGGGGGGTAAATGAGCAGTTCTTC.